The next 12 T cell receptor beta chains were all read from a single sample in a study of CD8 T cells in ankylosing spondylitis. In TCRdb, the 5' RACE reads were re-called with MiXCR into one record per CDR3 protein. This table holds roughly 170,000 distinct CDR3 sequences, around a tenth found once. Sequenced: blood, either unsorted or a sorted T cell fraction (not recorded which). All receptors derive from a female donor with ankylosing spondylitis or in good health (not recorded which).

The table lists this clonotype with a few counts. The chain employs TRBV15 and TRBJ2-3; D gene unclear. V was trimmed by 0 bases and J by 2 bases, leaving 9 bases between them. The CDR3 runs 15 residues. Germline CDR1 and CDR2: LNHNV and YYDKDF (reference sequence). The CDR3: CATSREALPTDTQYF. DNA of the CDR3: TGTGCCACCAGCAGAGAGGCACTTCCCACAGATACGCAGTATTTT.

This clonotype was picked up many times. The V gene is TRBV7-2, the J gene TRBJ1-2, with TRBD1 as a possible D gene (5 bases). The CDR3 is 17 residues long. Per the germline V gene, CDR1 is SGHTA and CDR2 is FQGNSA. V gave up 5 bases and J gave up 6 bases, with 25 bases separating them. The CDR3, as DNA: TGTGCCAGCAGCAGCCATTCTCAGGAGTGGCAAGGGGATGGCTACACCTTC. It is translated as CASSSHSQEWQGDGYTF.

This clonotype was seen ten or more times. The chain recombines TRBV2 with TRBJ2-1, with a weak D call TRBD2 (5 bases). Trimming stripped 7 bases from V and 3 bases from J, with 10 bases between. CDR3 length: 13 amino acids. The V gene's germline CDR1 is SNHLY and CDR2 FYNNEI. The DNA of the CDR3 is TGTGCCAGCATATCGGGGTACTACAATGAGCAGTTCTTC. Its protein is CASISGYYNEQFF.

CDR3 amino acids: CASSLRGSETQYF. CDR3 sequence (DNA): TGTGCCAGCAGTTTAAGAGGGTCGGAGACCCAGTACTTC. The chain combines TRBV27 with TRBJ2-5, with D tentatively TRBD2 (5 bases). The V gene's germline CDR1 is MNHEY and CDR2 SMNVEV (reference sequence). V lost 2 bases to trimming and J lost 5 bases, with 9 bases between them. The CDR3 extends over 13 amino acids.

The chain couples TRBV9 to TRBJ2-7; D remains unclear. The length of the CDR3 is 12 residues. Per germline, CDR1 SGDLS and CDR2 YYNGEE. V lost 4 bases to trimming and J lost 5 bases, with 10 bases between them. The CDR3 nucleotides are TGTGCCAGCAGCCCGGCCGGGCACGAGCAGTACTTC. Residues: CASSPAGHEQYF.

The J gene is TRBJ2-7, the V gene TRBV12-5, with D perhaps assigned TRBD1 or TRBD2 (5 bases each). This CDR3 contains 15 residues. The V and J ends lost 5 bases and 6 bases respectively, with 20 bases between them. Germline CDR1 is LGHNT and CDR2 is FRNRAP. CDR3 nucleotide sequence: TGTGCTAGTGGTGCTAGACAGTACCTAGGAGGCGAGCAGTACTTC. Its protein product is CASGARQYLGGEQYF.

The chain recombines TRBV27 with TRBJ2-3; maybe TRBD2 (6 bases). The CDR3 runs to 16 residues. Germline assignment: CDR1 MNHEY and CDR2 SMNVEV (reference sequence). V lost 4 bases and J lost 2, with 16 bases in between. In nucleotides, the CDR3 is TGTGCCAGCAGTTCACCTCGGGGACTCACCACAGATACGCAGTATTTT. This codes for CASSSPRGLTTDTQYF.

This chain joins TRBV20-1 and TRBJ2-7; D might be TRBD1 or TRBD2, each matching 6 bases. Trimming removed 5 bases at V and 7 bases at J, with 21 bases between. This CDR3 is built from 14 residues. Germline CDR1 and CDR2: DFQATT and SNEGSKA (reference sequence). The CDR3 sequence is CSAGGGGSYVEQYF. The CDR3 nucleotides are TGCAGTGCTGGCGGAGGGGGGTCGTACGTTGAGCAGTACTTC.

This chain joins TRBV18 and TRBJ2-7; the match to TRBD2 covers 9 bases. The CDR3 is 15 amino acids. The trim removed 3 bases at V and 1 base at J, leaving 4 bases unmatched. In germline, CDR1 is KGHSH, CDR2 LQKENI. This chain's CDR3 is CASSPRREGSYEQYF. Here the CDR3 DNA reads TGTGCCAGCTCACCGCGGCGGGAGGGGTCCTACGAGCAGTACTTC.

This clonotype has a handful of counts. The V and J genes are TRBV7-9 and TRBJ2-7, with D maybe TRBD2 (7 bases). Germline V CDR1 and CDR2: SEHNR, FQNEAQ (reference sequence). The V and J ends lost 4 bases and 8 bases respectively, with 9 bases between them. The CDR3 is made up of 11 amino acids. CDR3 sequence (DNA): TGTGCCAGCAGCTCGGGGGGCAAGCAGTACTTC. It translates to CASSSGGKQYF.

The rearrangement joins TRBV18 to TRBJ2-7; weak D call: TRBD1 (6 bases). The CDR3 has 13 residues. Germline values: CDR1 KGHSH, CDR2 LQKENI. V was cut by 3 bases and J by 7 bases, with 13 bases left in between. For the CDR3, the DNA is TGTGCCAGCTCACCCCGCCAGGGGTTGGAGCAGTACTTC. Its translation is CASSPRQGLEQYF.

This clonotype was counted only a few times. This rearrangement joins TRBV7-6 to TRBJ1-1; 9 bases are shared with TRBD1. Germline V gene lookup returns CDR1 SGHVS and CDR2 FNYEAQ. The CDR3 totals 16 residues. With 5 bases clipped from V and 4 bases from J, the junction kept 11 bases outside the gene matches. The CDR3 loop reads CASSPPGTGSSTEAFF. The CDR3, as DNA: TGTGCCAGCAGCCCTCCCGGGACAGGGAGTAGCACTGAAGCTTTCTTT.